The entry below gives a single T cell receptor beta chain sequence along with its context. Its matching antigen is unknown. Germline CDR1 is SGHVS and CDR2 is FQNEAQ. The CDR3 has 16 residues. Trimming stripped 5 bases from V and 0 bases from J, with 11 bases between. TCR beta CDR3 sequences were amplified from RNA transcripts. HTBI primers were employed in a first-round RT-PCR of the TCR CDR3. TCRdb itself ran the multiplex PCR reads through MiXCR, one entry per CDR3 protein. The data show 600,000 to 850,000 distinct CDR3 sequences, with roughly 20% seen just once and 16% held by the top ten. This specimen belongs to a study of T cells in Graves' hyperthyroidism and ophthalmopathy. Study-wide findings and caveats: Within blood appeared most thyroid clonotypes that had expanded above 0.001.

This clonotype was obtained from a woman aged 45-59 years with Graves' hyperthyroidism that later progressed to Graves' ophthalmopathy. The genes are TRBV7-8 and TRBJ2-6, with TRBD1 as a possible D gene (6 bases). Sequenced material: blood. The CDR3 here is CASSLDSPSGANVLTF. The CDR3, as DNA: TGTGCCAGCAGCCTGGACAGCCCCTCTGGGGCCAACGTCCTGACTTTC.